This T cell receptor (beta chain) was captured by sequencing in a study of blood T cells in healthy people across ages. Overall study: Researchers report that template switching captured about one barcoded beta molecule per two T cells. Study observations and caveats: Shifts in expanded clonotypes may have been confounded by donor CMV status, which was unknown. Older age coincided with a roughly linear decline in TCR beta diversity per million T cells.

The CDR3 extends over 18 amino acids. Trimming removed 8 bases at V and 0 bases at J, with 23 bases between. Germline-derived CDR1 and CDR2 are MNHNS and SASEGT. PBMCs, at least 6 million per sample, were isolated. With a J-beta primer mix and a sample-barcoded 5' primer, a second PCR ran roughly 7 to 11 cycles. Using its own MiXCR run on the 5' RACE reads, TCRdb lists one record per CDR3 protein. The sample lists around 870,000 distinct CDR3 sequences, 25% to 35% occurring once. This clonotype has a count of ten or more. The antigen is unknown. V gene TRBV6-1 combines with J gene TRBJ2-4; perhaps TRBD2 as D (5 bases). This TCR derives from a woman of 80 years or more in good health. The sample taken for sequencing was blood. CDR3 DNA: TGTGCCAGCTCACCGGGGAGTAACACTGGAATAGCCAAAAACATTCAGTACTTC. Protein: CASSPGSNTGIAKNIQYF.